Listed here are 26 T cell receptor beta chains from one sample, sequenced in a study of a mutant IDH1 vaccine in newly diagnosed glioma. The time point here: baseline, week 1 (first vaccination visit). This sample's treatment: pre-vaccination baseline after standard-of-care therapy. TCRdb's table, derived via immunoSEQ multiplex PCR, lists solely in-frame clones and lacks some. The sample includes tens of thousands of clones, 83% of them seen just once. The sample in question was PBMCs, obtained from a glioma patient treated with radiotherapy, temozolomide or both. The source is a woman aged 45-60 years with glioma.

The rearrangement uses TRBV5-1 and TRBJ1-1; D might be TRBD1 (5 bases). The germline V gene encodes CDR1 SGHRS and CDR2 YFSETQ. The CDR3 spans 14 residues. Deletions cut 7 bases from V and 0 bases from J, with 13 bases between. CDR3 protein: CASRDGGMNTEAFF. The CDR3 DNA sequence: TGCGCCAGCCGGGACGGCGGGATGAACACTGAAGCTTTCTTT.

The chain couples TRBV14 to TRBJ1-2, with TRBD1 identical over 7 bases. The V and J ends lost 1 base and 3 bases, in that order; junction bases with no gene match: 5. The CDR3 contains 15 residues. Germline V lookup: CDR1 SGHDN, CDR2 FVKESK. The CDR3 spells CASSQAHRGHYGYTF. The CDR3 coding sequence is TGTGCCAGCAGCCAAGCGCACAGGGGCCACTATGGCTACACCTTC.

V is TRBV6-5 and J is TRBJ2-1; no definite D call. The germline V gene has CDR1 MNHEY and CDR2 SVGAGI. This CDR3 contains 10 residues. V was trimmed by 8 bases and J by 11 bases, leaving 10 bases between them. The CDR3 DNA is TGTGCCAGCGGCCGGGCCAAGCAGTTCTTC. Translating it yields CASGRAKQFF.

CDR3 region: CASRTSGSSYNEQFF. CDR3 in DNA: TGTGCCAGCAGGACTAGCGGGAGCTCCTACAATGAGCAGTTCTTC. The gene calls are TRBV7-2 and TRBJ2-1; 12 nucleotides agree with TRBD2. The CDR3 has 15 amino acids. Germline assignment: CDR1 SGHTA and CDR2 FQGNSA. J lost 0 bases, V lost 6 bases, and 0 bases had no gene match.

The chain recombines TRBV13 with TRBJ2-7, with 8 bases identical to TRBD2. The germline V gene has CDR1 PRHDT and CDR2 FYEKMQ (reference sequence). The CDR3 runs 15 residues. V was clipped by 0 bases and J by 3 bases; unmatched bases: 4. The CDR3 sequence: CASSLGASGHYEQYF. In DNA, the CDR3 is TGTGCCAGCAGCTTAGGGGCTAGCGGGCACTACGAGCAGTACTTC.

The gene calls are TRBV10-3 and TRBJ1-1; D is uncertain. CDR1 and CDR2 (germline): ENHRY, SYGVKD. The V and J ends lost 5 bases and 0 bases respectively, with 7 bases between them. The CDR3 consists of 13 residues. CDR3 DNA sequence: TGTGCCATCAGTCGGACGGTGAACACTGAAGCTTTCTTT. Its translation: CAISRTVNTEAFF.

The chain is built from TRBV27 and TRBJ2-5, with TRBD1 identical over 12 bases. Trimming took 3 bases from V and 5 from J; bases not matched to a gene: 7. Germline V gene data show CDR1 as MNHEY and CDR2 as SMNVEV (reference sequence). The CDR3 covers 16 residues. Here the CDR3 DNA reads TGTGCCAGCAGTTTGTCCGGGACAGGGGGCGTCGAGACCCAGTACTTC. Translation: CASSLSGTGGVETQYF.

This clone was recorded once. The V gene is TRBV10-3, the J gene TRBJ2-2; D is possibly TRBD1 (6 bases). The germline V and J ends were trimmed by 10 bases and 0 bases, with 18 bases remaining between them. Looked up from germline, CDR1 is ENHRY and CDR2 is SYGVKD. The CDR3 length is 16 residues. This chain's CDR3 is CATKTRAGANTGELFF. CDR3 in DNA: TGTGCCACCAAAACCCGGGCAGGGGCGAACACCGGGGAGCTGTTTTTT.

This CDR3 is CATNRRYEKLFF. CDR3 DNA sequence: TGTGCCACAAACAGAAGGTATGAAAAACTGTTTTTT. V is TRBV21-1 and J is TRBJ1-4; the DNA was not used to check the table's D call, TRBD1. TRBV21-1 is a documented pseudogene. CDR3 length: 12 amino acids.

This clone is a singleton in its sample. The chain carries TRBV9 and TRBJ2-4, with 7 bases lining up with TRBD1. The CDR3 is 15 amino acids. V lost 3 bases and J lost 4; bases outside the gene matches: 7. CDR1 and CDR2 from the germline V gene are SGDLS and YYNGEE. The CDR3 DNA reads TGTGCCAGCAGCGCCCTAGGACAGGCAAAAAACATTCAGTACTTC. Amino acid sequence: CASSALGQAKNIQYF. The variable domain in full, with the rest retrieved from reference TRBV9 and TRBJ2-4, is DSGVTQTPKHLITATGQRVTLRCSPRSGDLSVYWYQQSLDQGLQFLIQYYNGEERAKGNILERFSAQQFPDLHSELNLSSLELGDSALYFCASSALGQAKNIQYFGAGTRLSVL.

The table lists this clone with a count of one. This chain links TRBV4-2 with TRBJ1-2; unclear D gene. CDR3 size: 13 residues. The V gene's germline CDR1 is LGHNA and CDR2 YNFKEQ. V was trimmed by 0 bases and J by 8 bases, leaving 10 bases between them. Here the CDR3 DNA reads TGTGCCAGCAGCCAAGAGGGTACTCGGGGCTACACCTTC. It codes for CASSQEGTRGYTF.

V and J are TRBV28 and TRBJ1-5; perhaps TRBD1 as D (5 bases). This CDR3 spans 15 amino acids. Trimming shortened V by 3 bases and J by 2 bases, and 11 bases separated the two germline ends. In germline, CDR1 is MDHEN, CDR2 SYDVKM. The CDR3 loop is CASSFIGTGNQPQHF. As DNA, the CDR3 is TGTGCCAGCAGTTTCATAGGGACTGGCAATCAGCCCCAGCATTTT.

This sequence joins TRBV6-5 and TRBJ1-5; TRBD1 might be the D (5 bases). V lost 5 bases to trimming and J lost 11 bases, with 13 bases between them. The CDR3 is made up of 12 amino acids. Germline V gene data show CDR1 as MNHEY and CDR2 as SVGAGI. In DNA, the CDR3 is TGTGCCAGCAGTCGGGACTCTCAAACCCAGCATTTT. Its protein is CASSRDSQTQHF.

This clone was picked up one time. The CDR3: CASSLEQGTRSSPLHF. The CDR3 DNA reads TGCGCCAGCAGCTTGGAACAGGGAACGCGGTCCTCACCCCTCCACTTT. The chain joins TRBV5-1 to TRBJ1-6; weak D call: TRBD1 (6 bases). V lost 0 bases and J 10 bases, leaving 17 bases between the germline ends. The CDR3 is made up of 16 amino acids. Germline V lookup: CDR1 SGHRS, CDR2 YFSETQ.

This chain joins TRBV19 and TRBJ1-6, with D perhaps matching TRBD1 (5 bases). Germline V gene data show CDR1 as LNHDA and CDR2 as SQIVND (reference sequence). The CDR3 sequence is 15 residues long. Trimming left V 5 bases short and J 4 bases short, with 12 bases between. The chain's CDR3 is CASSGGRGYNSPLHF. In DNA, the CDR3 is TGTGCCAGTAGTGGAGGGAGGGGTTATAATTCACCCCTCCACTTT.

The chain employs TRBV4-1 and TRBJ1-5; D gene ambiguous. CDR1 MGHRA and CDR2 YSYEKL come from the germline V gene. The V end lost 4 bases, the J end lost 0 bases, and 13 bases lay between the germline ends. The CDR3 is 16 amino acids. The CDR3 here is CASSPLPGRSNQPQHF. In DNA form, the CDR3 reads TGCGCCAGCAGCCCCCTCCCCGGGCGTAGCAATCAGCCCCAGCATTTT.

The genes are TRBV19 and TRBJ1-5; 8 positions agree with TRBD1. The CDR3 is made up of 16 amino acids. Trimming removed 1 base from V and 3 bases from J; junction bases left unmatched: 5. From germline, CDR1 is LNHDA and CDR2 SQIVND (reference sequence). CDR3 DNA: TGTGCCAGTAGTATAGGGGGACAGGCCTACAATCAGCCCCAGCATTTT. Translated: CASSIGGQAYNQPQHF.

This clone was seen only a few times. This chain uses TRBV30 with TRBJ1-2; 7 nucleotides agree with TRBD1. J lost 10 bases, V lost 1 base, and 6 bases had no gene match. Germline CDR1 GTSNPN, CDR2 SVGIG (reference sequence). The CDR3 is 12 residues long. CDR3 sequence: CAWSEPGQSYTF. The CDR3 DNA is TGTGCCTGGAGTGAGCCGGGACAGTCCTACACCTTC.

The chain has TRBV18 and TRBJ2-3; D gene uncertain. Germline loops: CDR1 KGHSH, CDR2 LQKENI. This CDR3 region has 13 residues. The V end lost 0 bases, the J end lost 4 bases, and 5 bases lay between the germline ends. The CDR3 loop is CASSPPVADTQYF. CDR3 coding DNA: TGTGCCAGCTCACCACCTGTGGCAGATACGCAGTATTTT.

This clone was counted a single time. The chain is built from TRBV6-5 and TRBJ1-3, with a tentative D call TRBD1 (5 bases). The V and J ends lost 0 bases and 0 bases respectively, with 6 bases between them. Germline CDR1 MNHEY, CDR2 SVGAGI. CDR3 length: 15 residues. In DNA form, the CDR3 reads TGTGCCAGCAGTTACTCGACAGTCTCTGGAAACACCATATATTTT. Translation gives CASSYSTVSGNTIYF.

The genes are TRBV29-1 and TRBJ1-4; 9 nucleotides match TRBD1. The CDR3 runs 15 residues. V lost 2 bases, J lost 3 bases, and 4 bases stayed unmatched. The V gene's germline CDR1 is SQVTM and CDR2 ANQGSEA. The CDR3 sequence is CSVERGTGSNEKLFF. The CDR3 nucleotides are TGCAGCGTTGAACGCGGGACAGGGTCTAATGAAAAACTGTTTTTT.

The rearrangement links TRBV18 to TRBJ1-5; TRBD1 is a possible D gene (5 bases). Germline CDR1 KGHSH, CDR2 LQKENI. Trimming pared 6 bases from V and 2 bases from J, leaving 8 bases between. This CDR3 comprises 13 residues. This CDR3 is CASSGDRNQPQHF. DNA for the CDR3: TGTGCCAGCTCCGGGGACCGCAATCAGCCCCAGCATTTT.

The chain links TRBV9 to TRBJ1-6; 10 bases match TRBD1. J gave up 7 bases and V 5 bases, and 3 bases lay outside the gene matches. Germline assignment: CDR1 SGDLS and CDR2 YYNGEE. This CDR3 contains 14 residues. CDR3 sequence: CASRGTGENSPLHF. The CDR3 nucleotides read TGTGCCAGCAGGGGGACAGGGGAGAATTCACCCCTCCACTTT.

The chain is built from TRBV7-9 and TRBJ2-1; 12 bases are a match to TRBD2. Trimming took 5 bases from V and 6 from J; bases not matched to a gene: 11. The germline V gene encodes CDR1 SEHNR and CDR2 FQNEAQ (reference sequence). The CDR3 runs 17 residues. CDR3 amino acids: CASSSILAGGLVNEQFF. For the CDR3, the DNA is TGTGCCAGCAGCAGCATACTAGCGGGGGGATTGGTCAATGAGCAGTTCTTC.

The CDR3 region is CASSDRGSSNYGYTF. CDR3 DNA: TGCGCCAGCAGTGATAGGGGTTCTTCTAACTATGGCTACACCTTC. The genes are TRBV5-1 and TRBJ1-2, with a tentative D call TRBD1 (5 bases). CDR3 size: 15 residues. With 5 bases removed from V and 0 bases from J, the gap between germline ends came to 14 bases. CDR1 and CDR2 (germline): SGHRS, YFSETQ.

V gene TRBV2 combines with J gene TRBJ2-5, with 7 bases aligning to TRBD1. This CDR3 spans 13 amino acids. J gave up 8 bases and V 4 bases, and 7 bases lay outside the gene matches. The germline gives CDR1 SNHLY, CDR2 FYNNEI. This CDR3 is CASSGGTVGTQYF. The CDR3 DNA reads TGTGCCAGCAGTGGGGGGACAGTAGGAACCCAGTACTTC.